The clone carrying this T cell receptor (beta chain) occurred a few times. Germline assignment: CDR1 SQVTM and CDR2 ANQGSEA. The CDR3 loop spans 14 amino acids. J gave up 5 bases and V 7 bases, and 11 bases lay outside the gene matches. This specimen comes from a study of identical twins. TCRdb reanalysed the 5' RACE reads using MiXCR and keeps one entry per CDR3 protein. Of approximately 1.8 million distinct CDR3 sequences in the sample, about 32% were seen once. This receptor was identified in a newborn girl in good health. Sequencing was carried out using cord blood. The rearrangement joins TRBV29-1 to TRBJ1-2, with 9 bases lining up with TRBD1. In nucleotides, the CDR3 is TGCAGCGCCTCCGAAGGGACAGGGAGATATGGCTACACCTTC. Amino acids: CSASEGTGRYGYTF.